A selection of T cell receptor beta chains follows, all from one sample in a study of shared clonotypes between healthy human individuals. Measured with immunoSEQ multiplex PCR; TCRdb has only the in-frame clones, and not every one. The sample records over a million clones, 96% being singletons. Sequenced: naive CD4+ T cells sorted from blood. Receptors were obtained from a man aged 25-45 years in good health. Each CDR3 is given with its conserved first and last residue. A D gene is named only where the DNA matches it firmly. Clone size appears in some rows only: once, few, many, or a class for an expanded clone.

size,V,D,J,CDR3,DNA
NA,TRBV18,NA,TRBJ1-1,CASSPLAGRVNTEAFF,TGTGCCAGCTCACCATTGGCAGGCCGGGTGAACACTGAAGCTTTCTTT
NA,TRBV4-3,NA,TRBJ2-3,CASSQSYGGTDTQYF,TGCGCCAGCAGCCAAAGCTATGGGGGCACAGATACGCAGTATTTT
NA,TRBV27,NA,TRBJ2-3,CASSLSADTQYF,TGTGCCAGCAGTTTATCGGCAGATACGCAGTATTTT
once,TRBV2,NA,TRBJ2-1,CASSESGSSYNEQFF,TGTGCCAGCAGTGAATCGGGAAGCTCCTACAATGAGCAGTTCTTC
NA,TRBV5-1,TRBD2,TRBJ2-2,CASSLASLADTGELFF,TGCGCCAGCAGCTTGGCAAGCCTAGCGGACACCGGGGAGCTGTTTTTT
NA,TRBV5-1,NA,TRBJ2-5,CASSRTAAQETQYF,TGCGCCAGCAGCCGGACAGCAGCCCAAGAGACCCAGTACTTC
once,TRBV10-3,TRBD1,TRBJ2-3,CATKPTGTGATDTQYF,TGTGCCACTAAGCCCACCGGGACAGGAGCCACAGATACGCAGTATTTT
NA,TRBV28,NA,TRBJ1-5,CASRDGRVHQPQHF,TGTGCCAGCAGGGACGGACGAGTACATCAGCCCCAGCATTTT
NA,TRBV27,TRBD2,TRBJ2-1,CASSLSARRGKLEASGSPEQFF,TGTGCCAGCAGTTTATCCGCCCGTAGAGGGAAGCTTGAGGCTAGCGGGTCCCCTGAGCAGTTCTTC
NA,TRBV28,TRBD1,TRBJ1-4,CASSLRRQGAVRKLFF,TGTGCCAGCAGTTTACGTAGACAGGGGGCGGTTAGAAAACTGTTTTTT
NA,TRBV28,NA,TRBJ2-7,CASTAVPSDSYEQYF,TGTGCCAGCACCGCTGTCCCGTCTGACTCCTACGAGCAGTACTTC
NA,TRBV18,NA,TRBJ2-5,CASSPPAQTSGETQYF,TGTGCCAGCTCACCACCGGCGCAGACATCGGGGGAGACCCAGTACTTC
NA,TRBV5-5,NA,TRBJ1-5,CASSARAGAPTTDQPQHF,TGTGCCAGCAGCGCTCGGGCAGGGGCCCCAACAACAGATCAGCCCCAGCATTTT
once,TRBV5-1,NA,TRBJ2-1,CASSLEEGNRGEQFF,TGCGCCAGCAGCTTGGAGGAGGGAAATCGGGGTGAGCAGTTCTTC
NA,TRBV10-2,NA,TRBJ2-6,CASSESRRFKGANVLTF,TGCGCCAGCAGTGAGTCCCGGAGATTTAAGGGGGCCAACGTCCTGACTTTC
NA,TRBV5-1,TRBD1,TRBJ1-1,CASSPGQGEDAAFF,TGCGCCAGCAGCCCTGGACAGGGGGAAGACGCCGCTTTCTTT
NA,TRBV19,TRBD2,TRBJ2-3,CAVRASGLDTQYF,TGTGCCGTCCGGGCTAGCGGCTTGGATACGCAGTATTTT
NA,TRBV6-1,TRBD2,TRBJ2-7,CASSAPGLAAYEQYF,TGTGCCAGCAGTGCACCGGGACTAGCGGCCTACGAGCAGTACTTC
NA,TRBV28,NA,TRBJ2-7,CASSLWGNEQYF,TGTGCCAGCAGTTTGTGGGGGAACGAGCAGTACTTC
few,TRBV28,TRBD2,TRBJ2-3,CASSLGLREETDTQYF,TGTGCCAGCAGTTTAGGCCTGCGGGAGGAGACAGATACGCAGTATTTT
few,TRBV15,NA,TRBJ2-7,CATSRGGTTYEQYF,TGTGCCACCAGCAGAGGCGGAACTACCTACGAGCAGTACTTC
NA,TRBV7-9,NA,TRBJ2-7,CASSLETGGYEQYF,TGTGCCAGCAGCTTAGAGACTGGCGGTTACGAGCAGTACTTC
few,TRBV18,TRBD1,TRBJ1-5,CASSPGTDSNQPQHF,TGTGCCAGCTCACCAGGGACAGATAGCAATCAGCCCCAGCATTTT
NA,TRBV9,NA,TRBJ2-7,CASSAIGTSHEQYF,TGTGCCAGCAGCGCCATAGGGACTTCTCACGAGCAGTACTTC
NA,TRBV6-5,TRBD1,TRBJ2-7,CASSWTGFREEQYF,TGTGCCAGCAGCTGGACAGGGTTTAGGGAAGAGCAGTACTTC
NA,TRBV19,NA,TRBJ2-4,CASSITAKNIQYF,TGTGCCAGTAGTATAACCGCCAAAAACATTCAGTACTTC
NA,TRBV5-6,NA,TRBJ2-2,CATHRTGEGTGELFF,TGTGCCACCCACCGGACCGGGGAAGGCACCGGGGAGCTGTTTTTT
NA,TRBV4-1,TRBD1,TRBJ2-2,CASSQRGQGYAGELFF,TGCGCCAGCAGCCAACGGGGACAGGGGTATGCCGGGGAGCTGTTTTTT
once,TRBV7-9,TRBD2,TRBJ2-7,CASSPRGGGYYEQYF,TGTGCCAGCAGCCCCCGGGGGGGAGGGTACTACGAGCAGTACTTC
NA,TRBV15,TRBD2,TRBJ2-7,CATSRPSSGLSYEQYF,TGTGCCACCAGCAGACCTTCTAGCGGCCTCTCCTACGAGCAGTACTTC
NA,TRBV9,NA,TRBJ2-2,CASSVFSLNTGELFF,TGTGCCAGCAGCGTTTTTAGTTTGAACACCGGGGAGCTGTTTTTT
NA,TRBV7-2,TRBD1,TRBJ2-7,CASSLTGQGLYEQYF,TGTGCCAGCAGCTTAACAGGACAGGGGCTCTACGAGCAGTACTTC
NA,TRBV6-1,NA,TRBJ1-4,CASSKKTPTNEKLFF,TGTGCCAGCAGTAAAAAGACACCAACTAATGAAAAACTGTTTTTT
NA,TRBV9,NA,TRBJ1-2,CASSVMHNYGYTF,TGTGCCAGCAGCGTAATGCATAACTATGGCTACACCTTC
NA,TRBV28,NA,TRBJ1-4,CASSLPPGLKLFF,TGTGCCAGCAGTTTGCCGCCCGGATTAAAACTGTTTTTT
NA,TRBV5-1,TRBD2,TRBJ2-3,CASRGGSTDTQYF,TGCGCCAGCAGGGGGGGGAGCACAGATACGCAGTATTTT
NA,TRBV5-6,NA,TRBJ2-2,CASSRQPPGWGPNTGELFF,TGTGCCAGCAGCCGACAACCTCCGGGGTGGGGACCGAACACCGGGGAGCTGTTTTTT
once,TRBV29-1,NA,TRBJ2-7,CSVVSVVGSGEQYF,TGCAGCGTTGTGTCGGTAGTGGGCAGTGGGGAGCAGTACTTC
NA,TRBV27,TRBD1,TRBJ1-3,CASRTTGGNTIYF,TGTGCCAGCAGGACGACAGGGGGAAACACCATATATTTT
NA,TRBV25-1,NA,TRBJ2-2,CASRGGGFANTGELFF,TGTGCCAGCAGGGGTGGGGGGTTCGCGAACACCGGGGAGCTGTTTTTT
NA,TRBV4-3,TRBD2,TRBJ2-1,CASSQDLISGGYNEQFF,TGCGCCAGCAGCCAAGATCTGATTAGCGGGGGCTACAATGAGCAGTTCTTC
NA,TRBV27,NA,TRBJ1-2,CASSSGSNRGYGYTF,TGTGCCAGCAGTTCCGGGAGCAACCGTGGCTATGGCTACACCTTC
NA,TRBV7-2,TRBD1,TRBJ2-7,CASSLTGTGGFYEQYF,TGTGCCAGCAGCTTAACCGGGACAGGGGGATTCTACGAGCAGTACTTC
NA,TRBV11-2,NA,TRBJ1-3,CASSLSVLRGNTIYF,TGTGCCAGCAGCTTATCAGTTCTCAGGGGAAACACCATATATTTT
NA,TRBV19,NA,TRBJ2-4,CASSIGGQSDIQYF,TGTGCCAGTAGTATAGGCGGACAGAGTGACATTCAGTACTTC
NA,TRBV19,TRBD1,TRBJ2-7,CASSAVPGQAYEQYF,TGTGCCAGTAGTGCTGTTCCGGGACAGGCCTACGAGCAGTACTTC
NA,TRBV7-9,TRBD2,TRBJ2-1,CASSRSGRGGNEQFF,TGTGCCAGCAGCCGTAGCGGGAGAGGTGGCAATGAGCAGTTCTTC
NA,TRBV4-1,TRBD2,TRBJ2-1,CASSQELAGVYNEQFF,TGCGCCAGCAGCCAGGAACTAGCGGGGGTCTACAATGAGCAGTTCTTC
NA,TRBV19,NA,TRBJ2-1,CASKGVVARQFF,TGTGCCAGTAAAGGAGTAGTAGCTCGGCAGTTCTTC
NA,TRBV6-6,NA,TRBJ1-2,CASSPSLQGTGGYTF,TGTGCCAGCAGTCCTTCCTTACAGGGTACGGGTGGCTACACCTTC
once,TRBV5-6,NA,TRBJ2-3,CASSLELGGRTDTQYF,TGTGCCAGCAGCTTGGAGCTTGGGGGGCGCACAGATACGCAGTATTTT
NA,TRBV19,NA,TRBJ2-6,CASSIIRGSGANVLTF,TGTGCCAGTAGTATTATCAGGGGATCTGGGGCCAACGTCCTGACTTTC
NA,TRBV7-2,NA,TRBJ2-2,CASSLISRTGELFF,TGTGCCAGCAGCTTAATATCCAGAACCGGGGAGCTGTTTTTT